The text below deals with one T cell receptor (beta chain). These data belong to a study of hypomethylating agent response in myelodysplastic syndrome. Libraries were prepared by immunoSEQ multiplex PCR; TCRdb keeps only in-frame clonotypes and omits some of them. The top ten clones hold 3.5% of a sample with 1,800 or so clones, about nine tenths of them seen once. This CDR3 has 14 residues. CDR1 and CDR2 from the germline V gene are SEHNR and FQNEAQ (reference sequence). Trimming pared 4 bases from V and 6 bases from J, leaving 12 bases between. This sequence originates from a human donor with myelodysplastic syndrome. The specimen comprised bone marrow, sampled before or after starting hypomethylating agent treatment for myelodysplastic syndrome (not recorded which). The chain combines TRBV7-9 with TRBJ1-4, with D possibly matching TRBD1 (5 bases). In nucleotides, the CDR3 is TGTGCCAGCAGCTGGGACGGATCGTATGAAAAACTGTTTTTT. The encoded protein is CASSWDGSYEKLFF.